This T cell receptor beta chain came from a study of blood T cell repertoires in COVID-19. Study information: Spain, Italy and the United States supplied samples that represented acute and convalescent COVID-19. T cells, B-cell-depleted T cells, or PBMCs provided the cDNA or gDNA that served as material.

Trimming removed 4 bases from V and 6 bases from J; junction bases left unmatched: 2. This CDR3 contains 12 residues. Germline V gives CDR1 SQVTM, CDR2 ANQGSEA. Per the study methods: Amplified reference gene primers provided the basis for estimating nucleated cell counts. TCRdb keeps only in-frame clones here, not all; method: immunoSEQ multiplex PCR. D and trimming come from the DNA, and the V and J calls and clone size come from that table. The sample carries around 220,000 clones, around nine tenths recorded once. This TCR was sampled from a middle-aged woman who had recovered from COVID-19. This chain uses TRBV29-1 with TRBJ1-2; 10 nucleotides match TRBD1. Sequenced sample: peripheral blood. DNA of the CDR3: TGCAGCGTTGGGGGACAGGGGAATGGCTACACCTTC. Translation: CSVGGQGNGYTF. The whole variable domain, remainder taken from reference TRBV29-1 and TRBJ1-2, is SAVISQKPSRDICQRGTSLTIQCQVDSQVTMMFWYRQQPGQSLTLIATANQGSEATYESGFVIDKFPISRPNLTFSTLTVSNMSPEDSSIYLCSVGGQGNGYTFGSGTRLTVV.